This TCR beta chain was obtained from a study of identical twins. Germline-derived CDR1 and CDR2 are MNHEY and SMNVEV (reference sequence). V lost 3 bases and J lost 4, with 6 bases in between. CDR3 size: 12 residues. This clonotype was detected many times. The antigen remains undetermined. Whole-study findings and limits: Findings came from cross-sectional statistics, without long-term follow-up of donors.

TCRdb reanalysed the 5' RACE reads using MiXCR and keeps one entry per CDR3 protein. The data contain 700,000 or so distinct CDR3 sequences, approximately 22% of them singletons. This sample also belongs to another study, concerning T cells expressing NK-cell markers. From that second work: It was from sorted CD3+CD56+NKG2C+, CD3+CD56+NKG2C- and CD3+CD56-NKG2C+ T cells that TCR beta repertoires came. In over 5 donors, dominant CD3+CD56+NKG2C+ clonotypes ranked among the top 10 CD8+ clonotypes. Whether expanded NKG2C+ T cell clones were HCMV-specific remained unclear.

This chain links TRBV27 with TRBJ1-1; D remains unclear. The source material was PBMCs. This receptor was obtained from a woman under 30 in good health. The CDR3 region has the DNA TGTGCCAGCAGTTTCTTGGGCACTGAAGCTTTCTTT. This sequence encodes CASSFLGTEAFF.